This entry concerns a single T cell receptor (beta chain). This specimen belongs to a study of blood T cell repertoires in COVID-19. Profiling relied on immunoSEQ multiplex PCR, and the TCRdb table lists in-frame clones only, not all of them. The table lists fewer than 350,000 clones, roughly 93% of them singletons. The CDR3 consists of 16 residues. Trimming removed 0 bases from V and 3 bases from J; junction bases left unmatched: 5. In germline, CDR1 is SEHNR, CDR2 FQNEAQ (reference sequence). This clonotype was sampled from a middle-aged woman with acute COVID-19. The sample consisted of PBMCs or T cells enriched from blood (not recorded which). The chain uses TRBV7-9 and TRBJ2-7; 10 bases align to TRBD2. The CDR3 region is CASSLASSGGRYEQYF. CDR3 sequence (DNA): TGTGCCAGCAGCTTAGCTTCTAGCGGGGGACGCTACGAGCAGTACTTC.